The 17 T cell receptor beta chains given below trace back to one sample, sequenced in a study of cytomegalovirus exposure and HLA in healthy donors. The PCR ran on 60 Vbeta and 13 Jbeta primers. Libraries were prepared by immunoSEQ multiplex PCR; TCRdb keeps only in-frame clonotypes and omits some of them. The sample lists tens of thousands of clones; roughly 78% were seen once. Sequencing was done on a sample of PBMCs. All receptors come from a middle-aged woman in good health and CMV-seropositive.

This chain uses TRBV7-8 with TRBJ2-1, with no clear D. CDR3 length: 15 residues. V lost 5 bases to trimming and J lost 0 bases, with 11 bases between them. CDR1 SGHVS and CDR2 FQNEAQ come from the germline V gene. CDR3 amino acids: CASSPARSSYNEQFF. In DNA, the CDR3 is TGTGCCAGCAGCCCCGCGAGGAGCTCCTACAATGAGCAGTTCTTC.

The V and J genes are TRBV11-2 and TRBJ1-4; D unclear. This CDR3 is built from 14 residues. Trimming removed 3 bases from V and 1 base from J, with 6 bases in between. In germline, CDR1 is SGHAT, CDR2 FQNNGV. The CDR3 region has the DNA TGTGCCAGCAGCTTGAGAGGAACTAATGAAAAACTGTTTTTT. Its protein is CASSLRGTNEKLFF.

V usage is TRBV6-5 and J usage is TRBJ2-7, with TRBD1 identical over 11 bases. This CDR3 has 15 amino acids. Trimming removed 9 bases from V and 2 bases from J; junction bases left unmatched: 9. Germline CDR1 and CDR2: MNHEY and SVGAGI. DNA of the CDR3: TGTGCCAGTCCCGGACAGGGGGCAAGAACCTACGAGCAGTACTTC. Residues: CASPGQGARTYEQYF.

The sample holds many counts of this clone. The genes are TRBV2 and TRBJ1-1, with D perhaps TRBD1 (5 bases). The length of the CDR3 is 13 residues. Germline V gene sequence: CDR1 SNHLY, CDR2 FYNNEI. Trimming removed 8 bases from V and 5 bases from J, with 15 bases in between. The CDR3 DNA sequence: TGTGCCAGCGGGGCCCCCCTCGAGACTGAAGCTTTCTTT. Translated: CASGAPLETEAFF.

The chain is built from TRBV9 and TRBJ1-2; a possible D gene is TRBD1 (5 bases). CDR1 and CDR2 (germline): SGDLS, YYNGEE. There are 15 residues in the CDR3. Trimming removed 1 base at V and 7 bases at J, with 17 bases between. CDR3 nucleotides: TGTGCCAGCAGCGTACGGGACTCGCCTGATGGTGGCTACACCTTC. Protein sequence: CASSVRDSPDGGYTF.

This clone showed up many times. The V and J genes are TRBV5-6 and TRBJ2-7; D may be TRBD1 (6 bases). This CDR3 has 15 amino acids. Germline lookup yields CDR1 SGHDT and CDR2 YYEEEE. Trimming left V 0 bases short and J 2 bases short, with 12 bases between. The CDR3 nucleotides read TGTGCCAGCAGCTTGGGGAACCAGGGGCCCTACGAGCAGTACTTC. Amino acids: CASSLGNQGPYEQYF.

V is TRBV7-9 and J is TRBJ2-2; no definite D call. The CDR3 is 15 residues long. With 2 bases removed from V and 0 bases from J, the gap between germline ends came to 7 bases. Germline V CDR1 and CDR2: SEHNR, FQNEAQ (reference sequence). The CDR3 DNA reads TGTGCCAGCAGCTTAATCAACTCGAACACCGGGGAGCTGTTTTTT. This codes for CASSLINSNTGELFF. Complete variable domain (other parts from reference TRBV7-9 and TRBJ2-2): DTGVSQNPRHKITKRGQNVTFRCDPISEHNRLYWYRQTLGQGPEFLTYFQNEAQLEKSRLLSDRFSAERPKGSFSTLEIQRTEQGDSAMYLCASSLINSNTGELFFGEGSRLTVL.

The CDR3 sequence is CASSLRTSGDFQETQYF. Here the CDR3 DNA reads TGTGCCAGCAGCCTGCGGACTAGCGGGGATTTCCAAGAGACCCAGTACTTC. The chain employs TRBV9 and TRBJ2-5, with 12 bases matching TRBD2. In germline, CDR1 is SGDLS, CDR2 YYNGEE. V shed 4 bases, J shed 1 base, and the junction held 8 bases outside the gene matches. This CDR3 is 17 amino acids long.

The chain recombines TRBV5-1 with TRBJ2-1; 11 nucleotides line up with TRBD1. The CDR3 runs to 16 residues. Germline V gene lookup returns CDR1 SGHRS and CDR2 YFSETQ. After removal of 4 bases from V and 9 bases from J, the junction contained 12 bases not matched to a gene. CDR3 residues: CASSPTGQGALAEQFF. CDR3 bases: TGCGCCAGCAGCCCCACAGGACAGGGGGCTTTAGCTGAGCAGTTCTTC.

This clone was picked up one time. CDR3 sequence: CASSLKWRGYEQYF. CDR3 coding DNA: TGTGCCAGCAGTTTAAAGTGGCGAGGATACGAGCAGTACTTC. V and J are TRBV27 and TRBJ2-7; no clear D gene. Trimming left V 2 bases short and J 4 bases short, with 12 bases between. Looked up from germline, CDR1 is MNHEY and CDR2 is SMNVEV (reference sequence). The CDR3 totals 14 residues.

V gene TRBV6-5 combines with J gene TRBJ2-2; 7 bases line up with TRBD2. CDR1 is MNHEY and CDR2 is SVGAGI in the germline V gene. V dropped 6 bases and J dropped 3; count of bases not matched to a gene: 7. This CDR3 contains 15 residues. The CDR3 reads CASRDGGSDTGELFF. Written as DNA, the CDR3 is TGTGCCAGCAGAGACGGGGGGTCGGACACCGGGGAGCTGTTTTTT.

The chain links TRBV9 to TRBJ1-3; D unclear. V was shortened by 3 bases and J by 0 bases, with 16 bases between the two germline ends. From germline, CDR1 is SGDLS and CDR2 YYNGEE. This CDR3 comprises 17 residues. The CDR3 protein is CASSAPRKESSGNTIYF. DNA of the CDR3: TGTGCCAGCAGCGCACCTCGCAAGGAGAGCTCTGGAAACACCATATATTTT.

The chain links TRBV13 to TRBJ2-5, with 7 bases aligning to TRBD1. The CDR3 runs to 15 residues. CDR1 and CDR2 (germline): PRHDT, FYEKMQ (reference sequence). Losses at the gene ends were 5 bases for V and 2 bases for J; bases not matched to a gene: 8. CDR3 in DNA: TGTGCCAGCAGCGACCGGGACAGCTATCAAGAGACCCAGTACTTC. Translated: CASSDRDSYQETQYF. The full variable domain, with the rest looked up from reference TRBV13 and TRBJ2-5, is AAGVIQSPRHLIKEKRETATLKCYPIPRHDTVYWYQQGPGQDPQFLISFYEKMQSDKGSIPDRFSAQQFSDYHSELNMSSLELGDSALYFCASSDRDSYQETQYFGPGTRLLVL.

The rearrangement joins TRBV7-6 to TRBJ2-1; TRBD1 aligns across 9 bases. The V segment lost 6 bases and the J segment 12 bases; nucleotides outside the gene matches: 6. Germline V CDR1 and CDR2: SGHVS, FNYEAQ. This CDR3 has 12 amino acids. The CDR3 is CASRSTGGVQFF. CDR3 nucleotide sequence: TGTGCCAGCAGATCTACAGGGGGCGTGCAGTTCTTC.

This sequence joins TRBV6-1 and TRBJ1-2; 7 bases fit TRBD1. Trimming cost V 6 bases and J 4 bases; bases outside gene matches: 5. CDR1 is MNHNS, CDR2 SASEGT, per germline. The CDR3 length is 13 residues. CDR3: CASRETGTYGYTF. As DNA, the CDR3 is TGTGCCAGCAGGGAGACAGGGACCTATGGCTACACCTTC.

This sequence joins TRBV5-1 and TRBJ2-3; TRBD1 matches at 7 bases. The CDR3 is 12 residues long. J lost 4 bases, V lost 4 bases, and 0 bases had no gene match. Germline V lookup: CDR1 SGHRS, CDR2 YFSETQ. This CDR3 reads CASSTGADTQYF. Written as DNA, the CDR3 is TGCGCCAGCAGCACAGGGGCAGATACGCAGTATTTT.

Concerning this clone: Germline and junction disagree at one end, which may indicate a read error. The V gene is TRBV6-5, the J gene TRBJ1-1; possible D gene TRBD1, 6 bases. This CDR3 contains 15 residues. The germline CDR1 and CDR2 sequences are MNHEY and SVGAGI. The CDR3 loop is CASSRSSGANAEAFF. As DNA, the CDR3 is TGTGCCAGCAGCCGAAGCTCAGGGGCGAACGCTGAAGCTTTCTTT.